These 25 T cell receptor beta chains were all obtained from the same sample, sequenced in a study of Ad26.COV2.S vaccination and SARS-CoV-2 variants. Here immunoSEQ multiplex PCR was the method, and the copy in TCRdb shows in-frame clones only, minus some. This repertoire shows about 440,000 clones, 87% found once; its top ten account for around 13%. Specified treatment: about 20 received Ad26.COV2.S at low or high dose, single or two shots; roughly 5 received placebo; per-sample allocation not given. Specimen acquisition occurred on day 63 following the initial vaccine or placebo injection. The input for sequencing was peripheral blood, taken in a trial of Ad26.COV2.S vaccine versus placebo. Source of these receptors: a person aged 18-65 years who received the Ad26.COV2.S COVID-19 vaccine or a placebo.

The V gene is TRBV14, the J gene TRBJ1-1, with 7 positions matching TRBD1. Germline V gene data show CDR1 as SGHDN and CDR2 as FVKESK. V dropped 3 bases and J dropped 6; count of bases not matched to a gene: 10. The CDR3 runs to 15 residues. The CDR3 loop reads CASSHRTGMIAEAFF. Written as DNA, the CDR3 is TGTGCCAGCAGCCATCGGACAGGAATGATCGCTGAAGCTTTCTTT. Based on the CDR3 plus reference TRBV14 and TRBJ1-1, the full variable domain is EAGVTQFPSHSVIEKGQTVTLRCDPISGHDNLYWYRRVMGKEIKFLLHFVKESKQDESGMPNNRFLAERTGGTYSTLKVQPAELEDSGVYFCASSHRTGMIAEAFFGQGTRLTVV.

The CDR3 DNA reads TGTGCCAGCAGCTTAGGCCTCGGTGGTACTGAAGCTTTCTTT. Its protein product is CASSLGLGGTEAFF. The chain carries TRBV13 and TRBJ1-1; D gene unclear. The CDR3 covers 14 residues. Germline V gene sequence: CDR1 PRHDT, CDR2 FYEKMQ (reference sequence). The ends were cut back, 0 bases at V and 5 bases at J, with 10 bases in the middle.

The chain recombines TRBV6-6 with TRBJ1-1; D is possibly TRBD1 (5 bases). The germline gives CDR1 MNHNY, CDR2 SVGAGI (reference sequence). CDR3 length equals 12 residues. V was cut by 6 bases and J by 1 base, with 6 bases left in between. The CDR3 DNA is TGTGCCAGCAGGGGGGAGAACACTGAAGCTTTCTTT. This encodes CASRGENTEAFF.

The chain recombines TRBV5-4 with TRBJ2-5, with D possibly TRBD2 on 5 matching bases. Germline values: CDR1 SGHNT, CDR2 YYREEE (reference sequence). The germline V and J ends were trimmed by 4 bases and 5 bases, with 9 bases remaining between them. The CDR3 extends over 12 amino acids. CDR3 bases: TGTGCCAGCAGCCGGGCGGGCGAGACCCAGTACTTC. Protein: CASSRAGETQYF.

The rearrangement links TRBV4-1 to TRBJ2-7; the match to TRBD1 covers 9 bases. Germline V gene data show CDR1 as MGHRA and CDR2 as YSYEKL. This CDR3 is 14 amino acids long. Losses at the gene ends were 3 bases for V and 3 bases for J; bases not matched to a gene: 3. CDR3 sequence reads: CASSQPDRGYEQYF. The CDR3 DNA reads as TGCGCCAGCAGCCAGCCGGACAGGGGCTACGAGCAGTACTTC.

J is TRBJ2-5 and V is TRBV28; 7 bases match TRBD2. Germline values: CDR1 MDHEN, CDR2 SYDVKM. The CDR3 is 15 amino acids. The J segment lost 5 bases and the V segment lost 7 bases, leaving 13 bases of the junction unmatched. CDR3: CASKASGTPGETQYF. In DNA form, the CDR3 reads TGTGCCAGCAAGGCGAGCGGGACCCCGGGGGAGACCCAGTACTTC.

This chain joins TRBV7-6 and TRBJ2-1, with 9 bases matching TRBD1. CDR1 and CDR2 from the germline V gene are SGHVS and FNYEAQ. Trimming cost V 4 bases and J 8 bases; bases outside gene matches: 15. The CDR3 has 17 amino acids. In DNA, the CDR3 is TGTGCCAGCAGCTCAGATATAACCGGGACAGGGAACGATGAGCAGTTCTTC. As protein: CASSSDITGTGNDEQFF.

The chain couples TRBV5-1 to TRBJ1-4, with D perhaps TRBD1 (5 bases). The CDR3 loop spans 16 amino acids. V lost 1 base to trimming and J lost 7 bases, with 17 bases between them. The germline CDR1 and CDR2 sequences are SGHRS and YFSETQ. The CDR3 loop reads CASSLTRSGGGEKLFF. The CDR3 DNA reads as TGCGCCAGCAGCTTGACTCGGTCGGGGGGTGGTGAAAAACTGTTTTTT.

V usage is TRBV4-2 and J usage is TRBJ1-2; the D is unclear. Trimming left V 0 bases short and J 0 bases short, with 11 bases between. This CDR3 contains 16 residues. Germline values: CDR1 LGHNA, CDR2 YNFKEQ. CDR3 DNA sequence: TGTGCCAGCAGCCAAGATTTGAAAGGAGCTAACTATGGCTACACCTTC. Translating gives CASSQDLKGANYGYTF.

This clone was seen just once. This chain connects TRBV7-2 to TRBJ1-5, with a weak D call TRBD1 (6 bases). CDR3 length equals 14 residues. V lost 5 bases, J lost 5 bases, and 13 bases lay in between. The germline V gene encodes CDR1 SGHTA and CDR2 FQGNSA. DNA for the CDR3: TGTGCCAGCAGCAAACAGGGAAAAGATCAGCCCCAGCATTTT. The encoded protein is CASSKQGKDQPQHF.

This clone has only one observation. J is TRBJ2-6 and V is TRBV28, with 9 bases aligning to TRBD1. The CDR3 length is 17 residues. The junction had 9 bases not matched to a gene; V was cut back by 5 bases and J by 4 bases. Germline V gives CDR1 MDHEN, CDR2 SYDVKM. The CDR3 DNA follows: TGTGCCAGCAGTCTCCCTAACAGGGGGCGAGGGGCCAACGTCCTGACTTTC. It encodes CASSLPNRGRGANVLTF. Complete variable domain (other parts from reference TRBV28 and TRBJ2-6): DVKVTQSSRYLVKRTGEKVFLECVQDMDHENMFWYRQDPGLGLRLIYFSYDVKMKEKGDIPEGYSVSREKKERFSLILESASTNQTSMYLCASSLPNRGRGANVLTFGAGSRLTVL.

The rearrangement uses TRBV28 and TRBJ2-2; D is perhaps TRBD1 or TRBD2 (5 bases each). The CDR3 loop spans 18 amino acids. From germline, CDR1 is MDHEN and CDR2 SYDVKM. V was clipped by 2 bases and J by 6 bases, with 22 bases between them. The CDR3 reads CASSLTGTGLSSAGELFF. The CDR3 coding sequence is TGTGCCAGCAGTTTAACCGGGACCGGCCTTTCGTCAGCCGGGGAGCTGTTTTTT.

V and J are TRBV27 and TRBJ2-3, with D possibly called TRBD1 or TRBD2 (5 bases each). V lost 1 base to trimming and J lost 2 bases, with 10 bases between them. The CDR3 covers 15 residues. Per the germline V gene, CDR1 is MNHEY and CDR2 is SMNVEV (reference sequence). Written as DNA, the CDR3 is TGTGCCAGCAGTTTATGGGGGAGACCCACAGATACGCAGTATTTT. This encodes CASSLWGRPTDTQYF.

The V gene is TRBV6-5, the J gene TRBJ2-2, with D unclear. The CDR3 length is 14 residues. V was shortened by 4 bases and J by 9 bases, with 15 bases between the two germline ends. Germline assignment: CDR1 MNHEY and CDR2 SVGAGI. The CDR3 DNA sequence: TGTGCCAGCAGTTCCGCGAGTCAGTGGCGGGAGCTGTTTTTT. Translation gives CASSSASQWRELFF.

This chain connects TRBV4-1 to TRBJ2-6; no definite D call. From germline, CDR1 is MGHRA and CDR2 YSYEKL. The CDR3 extends over 15 amino acids. V lost 1 base to trimming and J lost 0 bases, with 4 bases between them. The CDR3 bases are TGCGCCAGCAGCCAAGGGGTCTCTGGGGCCAACGTCCTGACTTTC. Translating gives CASSQGVSGANVLTF.

This sequence joins TRBV2 and TRBJ1-1; D is ambiguous. Between the trimmed V and J ends, which lost 5 bases and 1 base, there was a span of 8 bases. Germline V lookup: CDR1 SNHLY, CDR2 FYNNEI. This CDR3 is built from 13 residues. The DNA of the CDR3 is TGTGCCAGCAGTCTCGAGGGGAACACTGAAGCTTTCTTT. This sequence encodes CASSLEGNTEAFF. Full variable domain (rest looked up from reference TRBV2 and TRBJ1-1): EPEVTQTPSHQVTQMGQEVILRCVPISNHLYFYWYRQILGQKVEFLVSFYNNEISEKSEIFDDQFSVERPDGSNFTLKIRSTKLEDSAMYFCASSLEGNTEAFFGQGTRLTVV.

The chain joins TRBV5-4 to TRBJ2-3; D is possibly TRBD1 or TRBD2 (6 bases each). V gave up 0 bases and J gave up 2 bases, with 7 bases separating them. The germline gives CDR1 SGHNT, CDR2 YYREEE (reference sequence). This CDR3 is built from 14 residues. The CDR3 DNA is TGTGCCAGCAGCTTGGGGGGGGCCACAGATACGCAGTATTTT. This gives the protein CASSLGGATDTQYF.

This clone was seen only once. The V and J genes are TRBV6-2 or TRBV6-3 and TRBJ2-1; 12 bases align to TRBD2. This CDR3 spans 16 amino acids. Germline values: CDR1 MNHEY, CDR2 SVGEGT. V shed 4 bases and J 8 bases; nucleotides not matched to a gene: 9. The chain's CDR3 is CASSFPSGRAWDEQFF. In nucleotides, the CDR3 is TGTGCCAGCAGTTTCCCTAGCGGGAGGGCCTGGGATGAGCAGTTCTTC.

The V gene is TRBV19, the J gene TRBJ2-1; D is possibly TRBD1 (5 bases). Trimming pared 7 bases from V and 5 bases from J, leaving 15 bases between. CDR1 is LNHDA, CDR2 SQIVND, per germline (reference sequence). This CDR3 comprises 14 residues. CDR3 sequence (DNA): TGTGCCAGTATTTCAGGGTCCCTACACAATGAGCAGTTCTTC. Protein: CASISGSLHNEQFF.

The V call is TRBV4-1, the J call TRBJ2-1, with D unresolved. Germline V gene lookup returns CDR1 MGHRA and CDR2 YSYEKL. The CDR3 length is 13 residues. Trimming pared 5 bases from V and 12 bases from J, leaving 17 bases between. The CDR3 is CASSKAALGWQFF. The DNA for the CDR3 is TGCGCCAGCAGCAAGGCCGCCCTGGGTTGGCAGTTCTTC.

This chain uses TRBV6-6 with TRBJ2-1, with D uncertain. Looked up from germline, CDR1 is MNHNY and CDR2 is SVGAGI (reference sequence). V was shortened by 6 bases and J by 5 bases, with 5 bases between the two germline ends. The CDR3 contains 11 residues. The CDR3 here is CASSPDNEQFF. The CDR3, as DNA: TGTGCCAGCAGCCCCGACAATGAGCAGTTCTTC.

The chain links TRBV5-4 to TRBJ1-1, with a tentative D call TRBD1 (6 bases). The CDR3 consists of 14 residues. Trimming cost V 0 bases and J 3 bases, with 9 bases left between them. Germline CDR1 reads SGHNT; CDR2 reads YYREEE (reference sequence). This CDR3 reads CASSLAGADTEAFF. CDR3 DNA sequence: TGTGCCAGCAGCTTGGCGGGGGCGGACACTGAAGCTTTCTTT.

The chain combines TRBV29-1 with TRBJ1-2; TRBD1 matches 9 bases. The CDR3 has 17 amino acids. The trim removed 0 bases at V and 4 bases at J, leaving 12 bases unmatched. From germline, CDR1 is SQVTM and CDR2 ANQGSEA. This CDR3 reads CSVEERSRTGDFYGYTF. For the CDR3, the DNA is TGCAGCGTTGAAGAGAGATCGCGGACAGGGGATTTCTATGGCTACACCTTC.

The chain combines TRBV6-5 with TRBJ2-7, with D tentatively TRBD1 (6 bases). There are 15 residues in the CDR3. V shed 0 bases and J shed 4 bases, with 13 bases lying between them. Germline-derived CDR1 and CDR2 are MNHEY and SVGAGI. The CDR3 DNA sequence: TGTGCCAGCAGTTACTCCCGGGACATACAGTACGAGCAGTACTTC. It translates to CASSYSRDIQYEQYF.

The chain uses TRBV9 and TRBJ1-1; possible D gene TRBD1, 5 bases. V gave up 3 bases and J gave up 7 bases, with 16 bases separating them. The CDR3 loop spans 14 amino acids. Germline V lookup: CDR1 SGDLS, CDR2 YYNGEE. The CDR3 coding sequence is TGTGCCAGCAGCGCTGCCGATCAGGGACTTGAAGCTTTCTTT. It encodes CASSAADQGLEAFF.